These T cell receptor beta chains were read from a single sample in a study of regulatory T cells in long-lasting Graves disease. Each CDR3 protein is one row after TCRdb ran MiXCR on the multiplex PCR reads. The sample shows some 340,000 distinct CDR3 sequences, approximately 23% of them seen only once. This specimen consisted of peripheral blood mononuclear cells (PBMCs), obtained when the disease was refractory, from a patient treated with antithyroid drugs. Receptors originate from a woman between 40 and 50 years old with Graves disease. Each CDR3 is given with its conserved first and last residue. Fields, in order: clone size, D gene, J gene, V gene, CDR3 protein, CDR3 DNA. A D gene is named only where the DNA matches it firmly. Expanded clones get a size class; other rows say once, few or many, or leave the size out.

>.|.|TRBJ1-3|TRBV28
CASSLEVRSGNTIYF
TGTGCCAGCAGTTTAGAGGTCCGCTCTGGAAACACCATATATTTT
>.|.|TRBJ2-7|TRBV10-3
CAISDYEQYF
TGTGCCATCAGTGACTACGAGCAGTACTTC
>few|.|TRBJ2-1|TRBV11-3
CASSLGPFEENEQFF
TGTGCCAGCAGCTTGGGACCGTTCGAGGAGAATGAGCAGTTCTTC
>many|TRBD1|TRBJ1-5|TRBV6-5
CASSLWTGQYQPQHF
TGTGCCAGCAGTTTATGGACAGGGCAATATCAGCCCCAGCATTTT
>few|.|TRBJ2-1|TRBV15
CATSRGFNEQFF
TGTGCCACCAGCCGGGGTTTCAATGAGCAGTTCTTC
>many|TRBD1|TRBJ1-2|TRBV28
CASSYDRGLYGYTF
TGTGCCAGCAGTTATGACAGGGGGCTCTATGGCTACACCTTC
>.|TRBD2|TRBJ2-6|TRBV4-1
CASSQARRTSGSTPGANVLTF
TGCGCCAGCAGCCAAGCACGGCGGACTAGCGGGAGTACCCCTGGGGCCAACGTCCTGACTTTC
>.|.|TRBJ2-3|TRBV28
CASSLGRLQYF
TGTGCCAGCAGTTTAGGTAGGCTCCAGTATTTT
>.|.|TRBJ1-3|TRBV6-1
CASSIFGPSSGNTIYF
TGTGCCAGCAGCATATTCGGGCCCTCCTCTGGAAACACCATATATTTT
>many|.|TRBJ1-3|TRBV28
CASSSPEIGPNTIYF
TGTGCCAGCAGCTCACCTGAGATCGGGCCAAACACCATATATTTT
>few|TRBD1|TRBJ1-1|TRBV5-1
CASSLGTATNTEAFF
TGCGCCAGCAGCCTCGGGACAGCTACGAACACTGAAGCTTTCTTT
>few|.|TRBJ2-2|TRBV5-1
CASSLSGPSNTGELFF
TGCGCCAGCAGCTTGTCTGGACCTTCGAACACCGGGGAGCTGTTTTTT
>many|.|TRBJ1-5|TRBV28
CASREGNSNQPQHF
TGTGCCAGCAGGGAAGGGAATAGCAATCAGCCCCAGCATTTT
>.|.|TRBJ1-1|TRBV19
CASTPGVGNTEAFF
TGTGCCAGTACCCCCGGCGTTGGGAACACTGAAGCTTTCTTT
>.|TRBD2|TRBJ2-2|TRBV28
CASSPPLRLAGGAGELSF
TGTGCCAGCAGCCCTCCTTTAAGACTAGCGGGAGGGGCCGGGGAGCTGTCTTTT
>.|TRBD2|TRBJ2-2|TRBV6-1
CASSDHSGRIEHGELFF
TGTGCCAGCAGTGACCATAGCGGGAGGATCGAACACGGGGAGCTGTTTTTT
>few|TRBD1|TRBJ2-5|TRBV29-1
CSVDLGQFRETQYF
TGCAGCGTTGATTTGGGACAGTTTCGGGAGACCCAGTACTTC
>few|TRBD2|TRBJ2-7|TRBV20-1
CSAVWASGRAYEQYF
TGCAGTGCTGTCTGGGCTAGCGGGAGGGCCTACGAGCAGTACTTC
>many|.|TRBJ2-7|TRBV12-3/TRBV12-4
CASSLYGVQYF
TGTGCCAGCAGTTTATACGGGGTGCAGTACTTC
>many|TRBD1|TRBJ2-5|TRBV27
CANGPQGFRETQYF
TGTGCCAACGGCCCACAGGGGTTTAGGGAGACCCAGTACTTC
>.|.|TRBJ2-1|TRBV7-3
CASSPRDKYNEQFF
TGTGCCAGCAGCCCACGGGACAAATACAATGAGCAGTTCTTC
>.|.|TRBJ2-2|TRBV7-2
CASSPKPGPTGELFF
TGTGCCAGCAGCCCTAAACCCGGACCCACCGGGGAGCTGTTTTTT
>.|.|TRBJ2-1|TRBV28
CASSLVTPMNEQFF
TGTGCCAGCAGTTTGGTTACCCCCATGAATGAGCAGTTCTTC
>.|.|TRBJ2-2|TRBV20-1
CSASRGAGGELFF
TGCAGTGCTTCTAGAGGGGCTGGCGGGGAGCTGTTTTTT
>.|TRBD2|TRBJ2-7|TRBV10-3
CATLAGPYEQYF
TGTGCCACCTTAGCGGGACCCTACGAGCAGTACTTC
>few|.|TRBJ1-1|TRBV9
CASSPLSGEGAFF
TGTGCCAGCAGCCCTCTATCCGGGGAGGGAGCTTTCTTT
>.|.|TRBJ2-5|TRBV7-2
CASSRQAGLGETQYF
TGTGCCAGCAGCCGACAGGCGGGATTGGGGGAGACCCAGTACTTC
>many|.|TRBJ2-7|TRBV6-5
CASSYSVLGVYEQYF
TGTGCCAGCAGTTACTCGGTCTTGGGTGTATACGAGCAGTACTTC
>.|TRBD2|TRBJ2-1|TRBV16
CASRSGILVEQFF
TGTGCCAGCAGAAGCGGGATTTTAGTTGAGCAGTTCTTC
>few|.|TRBJ1-1|TRBV5-1
CASSFRPGMYTEAFF
TGCGCCAGCAGCTTTCGTCCGGGTATGTACACTGAAGCTTTCTTT
>few|TRBD2|TRBJ2-3|TRBV20-1
CSARAGAGEDTQYF
TGCAGTGCTAGGGCGGGAGCGGGGGAAGATACGCAGTATTTT
>few|TRBD2|TRBJ2-4|TRBV6-2/TRBV6-3
CASSTSGKNIQYF
TGTGCCAGCAGTACTAGCGGTAAAAACATTCAGTACTTC
>many|TRBD1|TRBJ1-2|TRBV15
CATSRRGGHYYGYTF
TGTGCCACCAGCCGGAGAGGGGGCCACTACTATGGCTACACCTTC
>many|.|TRBJ2-7|TRBV5-1
CASSLAASLYEQYF
TGCGCCAGCAGCTTGGCCGCGAGCTTATACGAGCAGTACTTC
>many|TRBD1|TRBJ2-7|TRBV27
CASTSRQGYEQYF
TGTGCCAGCACATCCCGACAGGGCTACGAGCAGTACTTC
>.|.|TRBJ1-2|TRBV7-9
CASSLELYGYTF
TGTGCCAGCAGCCTGGAATTATATGGCTACACCTTC
>many|TRBD2|TRBJ2-5|TRBV2
CASSDGAAGAFETQYF
TGTGCCAGCAGTGACGGCGCAGCGGGAGCCTTTGAGACCCAGTACTTC
>.|.|TRBJ1-3|TRBV11-2
CASSGSAAGNTIYF
TGTGCCAGCAGCGGATCGGCTGCTGGAAACACCATATATTTT
>many|.|TRBJ2-7|TRBV5-1
CASSLGAYTYEQYF
TGCGCCAGCAGCTTGGGAGCTTACACCTACGAGCAGTACTTC
>many|.|TRBJ2-6|TRBV7-6
CASSLAGEDGANVLTF
TGTGCCAGCAGCTTAGCGGGAGAGGATGGGGCCAACGTCCTGACTTTC
>many|.|TRBJ2-5|TRBV7-8
CASSSSLFWETQYF
TGTGCCAGCAGCTCCTCACTCTTTTGGGAGACCCAGTACTTC
>.|.|TRBJ2-1|TRBV5-1
CASREVSYNEQFF
TGCGCCAGCAGGGAGGTAAGCTACAATGAGCAGTTCTTC
>many|.|TRBJ1-5|TRBV12-3/TRBV12-4
CASSQDWGYQPQHF
TGTGCCAGCAGTCAAGACTGGGGGTATCAGCCCCAGCATTTT
>few|TRBD1|TRBJ1-4|TRBV11-2
CASSTGVGNEKLFF
TGTGCCAGCAGTACAGGGGTGGGAAATGAAAAACTGTTTTTT
>many|.|TRBJ2-5|TRBV2
CASERRWDQETQYF
TGTGCCAGCGAACGGAGGTGGGACCAAGAGACCCAGTACTTC
>few|.|TRBJ2-2|TRBV20-1
CSARVVATSTGELFF
TGCAGTGCTAGAGTAGTAGCGACGAGCACCGGGGAGCTGTTTTTT
>few|.|TRBJ2-6|TRBV5-1
CASSWLTGAGANVLTF
TGCGCCAGCAGCTGGTTGACAGGAGCTGGGGCCAACGTCCTGACTTTC
>many|TRBD1|TRBJ1-1|TRBV2
CASNAGTGGSYDMDTEAFF
TGTGCCAGCAATGCAGGGACAGGGGGTAGCTACGACATGGACACTGAAGCTTTCTTT
>few|TRBD2|TRBJ2-3|TRBV28
CASSSAGLARNKDLTDTQYF
TGTGCCAGCAGTTCCGCCGGACTAGCAAGGAATAAGGATCTCACAGATACGCAGTATTTT
>many|.|TRBJ1-3|TRBV6-5
CASSSGSGNTIYF
TGTGCCAGCAGTTCAGGCTCTGGAAACACCATATATTTT
>few|.|TRBJ1-1|TRBV19
CASSIIRGRRNTEAFF
TGTGCCAGTAGTATTATTCGGGGCAGGAGGAACACTGAAGCTTTCTTT
>many|.|TRBJ1-1|TRBV6-1
CASSDPRTDLNTEAFF
TGTGCCAGCAGTGATCCCAGGACGGACCTGAACACTGAAGCTTTCTTT
>.|.|TRBJ1-1|TRBV7-9
CASSSPPTSGAGNTEAFF
TGTGCCAGCAGCTCCCCACCGACGTCAGGGGCTGGGAACACTGAAGCTTTCTTT
>many|TRBD1|TRBJ1-2|TRBV12-3/TRBV12-4
CASSFRDRAYGYTF
TGTGCCAGCAGTTTCAGGGACAGGGCTTATGGCTACACCTTC